This T cell receptor (beta chain) was obtained from a study of T cell responses to AZD1222 COVID-19 vaccine. With regard to this clone: As yet, its antigen is unknown.

The CDR3 loop spans 13 amino acids. Germline lookup yields CDR1 SGHDT and CDR2 YYEEEE. With V trimmed by 7 bases and J by 5 bases, 2 bases remained unmatched. Study observations and caveats: Following two doses of AZD1222, Spike-specific TCR breadth and depth rose. Repertoires were collected only later (after the peak T cell response had occurred).

Here immunoSEQ multiplex PCR was the method, and the copy in TCRdb shows in-frame clones only, minus some. The sample has about 45,000 clones, over 85% seen once; the top ten hold 0.95% to 1.2%. This chain uses TRBV5-6 with TRBJ2-5; 13 nucleotides agree with TRBD2. Here the sequenced sample was peripheral blood, taken 28 days after the second AZD1222 dose. The sequence derives from an adult who received the AZD1222 COVID-19 vaccine. CDR3 nucleotides: TGTGCCAGCGGACTAGCGGGAGACGAGACCCAGTACTTC. This gives the protein CASGLAGDETQYF.